This T cell receptor (beta chain) was captured by sequencing in a study of technical replicates of blood from a handful of donors. Clones were sequenced by immunoSEQ multiplex PCR, and TCRdb holds only the in-frame ones, with some missing. Of more than 90,000 clones in the sample, around 95% were seen once. The sequenced sample consisted of T cells isolated from PBMCs. The clonotype comes from a human donor in good health.

The chain's CDR3 is CASSGGTYQETQYF. CDR3 in DNA: TGTGCCAGCAGTGGCGGGACTTATCAAGAGACCCAGTACTTC. This chain joins TRBV2 and TRBJ2-5; TRBD2 might be the D (6 bases). The V end was cut by 4 bases, the J end by 2 bases, with 11 bases between. Germline V gene data show CDR1 as SNHLY and CDR2 as FYNNEI. The CDR3 is 14 amino acids.